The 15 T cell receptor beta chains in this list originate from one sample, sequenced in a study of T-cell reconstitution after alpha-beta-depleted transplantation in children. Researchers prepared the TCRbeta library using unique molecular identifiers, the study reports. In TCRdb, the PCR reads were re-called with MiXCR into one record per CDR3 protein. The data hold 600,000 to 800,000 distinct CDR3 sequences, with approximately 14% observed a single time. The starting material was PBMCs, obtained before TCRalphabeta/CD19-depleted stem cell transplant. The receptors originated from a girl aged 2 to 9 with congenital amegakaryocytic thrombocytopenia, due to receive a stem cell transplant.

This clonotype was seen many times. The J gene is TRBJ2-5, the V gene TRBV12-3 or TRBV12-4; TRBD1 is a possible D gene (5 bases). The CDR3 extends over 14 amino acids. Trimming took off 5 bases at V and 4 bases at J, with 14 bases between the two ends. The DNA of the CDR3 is TGTGCCAGCAGTCTTACAGACAGCTCAGAGACCCAGTACTTC. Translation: CASSLTDSSETQYF.

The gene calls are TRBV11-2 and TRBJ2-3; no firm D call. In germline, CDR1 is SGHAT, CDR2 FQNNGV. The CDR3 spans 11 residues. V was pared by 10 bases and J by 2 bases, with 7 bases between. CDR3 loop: CATRLTDTQYF. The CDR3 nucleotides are TGTGCCACCAGGCTCACAGATACGCAGTATTTT.

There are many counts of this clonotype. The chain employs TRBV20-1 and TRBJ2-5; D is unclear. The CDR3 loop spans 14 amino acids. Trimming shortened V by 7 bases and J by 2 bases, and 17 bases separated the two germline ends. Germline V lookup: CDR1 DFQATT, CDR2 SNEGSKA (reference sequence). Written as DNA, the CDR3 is TGCAGTGTGGTTGAACCGAAAACACAAGAGACCCAGTACTTC. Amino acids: CSVVEPKTQETQYF.

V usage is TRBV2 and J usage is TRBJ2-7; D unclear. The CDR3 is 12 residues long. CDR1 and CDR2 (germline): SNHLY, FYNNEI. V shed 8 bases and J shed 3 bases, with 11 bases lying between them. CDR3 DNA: TGTGCCAGCGAGAGGCTAGTCTACGAGCAGTACTTC. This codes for CASERLVYEQYF.

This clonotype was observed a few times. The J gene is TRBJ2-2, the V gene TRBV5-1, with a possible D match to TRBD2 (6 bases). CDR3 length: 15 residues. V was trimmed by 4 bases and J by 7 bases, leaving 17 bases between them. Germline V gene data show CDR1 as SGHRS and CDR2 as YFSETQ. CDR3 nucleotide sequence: TGCGCCAGCAGCCGAGGCGGGACTCGAGACGGGGAGCTGTTTTTT. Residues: CASSRGGTRDGELFF.

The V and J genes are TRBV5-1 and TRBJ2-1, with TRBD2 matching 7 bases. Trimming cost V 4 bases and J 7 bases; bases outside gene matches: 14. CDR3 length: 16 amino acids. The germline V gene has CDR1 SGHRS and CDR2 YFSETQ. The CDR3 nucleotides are TGCGCCAGCAGCGCCTCAGGGTTAGCGGGTATGAATGAGCAGTTCTTC. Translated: CASSASGLAGMNEQFF.

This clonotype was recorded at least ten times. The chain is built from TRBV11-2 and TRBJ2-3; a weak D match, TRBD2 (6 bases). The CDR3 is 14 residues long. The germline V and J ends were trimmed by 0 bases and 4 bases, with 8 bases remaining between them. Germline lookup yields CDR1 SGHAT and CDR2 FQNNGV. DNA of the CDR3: TGTGCCAGCAGCTTAGAACTAGCAGCAGATACGCAGTATTTT. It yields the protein CASSLELAADTQYF.

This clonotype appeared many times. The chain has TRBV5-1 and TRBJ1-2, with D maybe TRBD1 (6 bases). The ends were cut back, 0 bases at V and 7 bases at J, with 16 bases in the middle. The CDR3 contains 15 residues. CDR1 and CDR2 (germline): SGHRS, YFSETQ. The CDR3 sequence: CASSLDGGIPGGYTF. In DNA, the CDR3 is TGCGCCAGCAGCTTGGATGGGGGCATTCCTGGTGGCTACACCTTC.

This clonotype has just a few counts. The DNA for the CDR3 is TGTGCCAGCAGCGCCGGACAGGCGTCTAATTCACCCCTCCACTTT. Encoded protein: CASSAGQASNSPLHF. The chain links TRBV9 to TRBJ1-6, with 7 bases that match TRBD1. Germline CDR1 reads SGDLS; CDR2 reads YYNGEE. This CDR3 spans 15 amino acids. The V segment lost 3 bases and the J segment 6 bases; nucleotides outside the gene matches: 6.

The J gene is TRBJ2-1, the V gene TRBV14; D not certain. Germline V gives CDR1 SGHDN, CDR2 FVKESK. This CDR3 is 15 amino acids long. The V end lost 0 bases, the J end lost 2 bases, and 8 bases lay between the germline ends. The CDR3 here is CASSQDIGTYNEQFF. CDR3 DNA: TGTGCCAGCAGCCAAGATATAGGGACCTACAATGAGCAGTTCTTC.

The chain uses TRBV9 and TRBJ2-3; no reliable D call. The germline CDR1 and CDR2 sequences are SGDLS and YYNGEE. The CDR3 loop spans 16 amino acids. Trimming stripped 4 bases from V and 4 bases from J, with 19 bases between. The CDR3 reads CASSHYSTRLADTQYF. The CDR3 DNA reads TGTGCCAGCAGCCACTACTCGACAAGGCTGGCAGATACGCAGTATTTT.

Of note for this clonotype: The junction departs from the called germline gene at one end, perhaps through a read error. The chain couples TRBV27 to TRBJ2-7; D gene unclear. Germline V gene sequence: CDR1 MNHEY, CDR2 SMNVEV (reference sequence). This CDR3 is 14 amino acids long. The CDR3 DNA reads TGTGCCAACAGTCTCGGGTTAGGCTCCTACGAGCAGTACTTC. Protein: CANSLGLGSYEQYF.

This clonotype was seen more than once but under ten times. CDR3 loop: CASSPSTPTGTSYNEQFF. The CDR3 bases are TGCGCCAGCAGCCCCTCTACTCCTACCGGGACATCCTACAATGAGCAGTTCTTC. This chain joins TRBV5-1 and TRBJ2-1, with D possibly matching TRBD1 (6 bases). The CDR3 has 18 residues. Trimming shortened V by 4 bases and J by 1 base, and 21 bases separated the two germline ends. Germline assignment: CDR1 SGHRS and CDR2 YFSETQ.

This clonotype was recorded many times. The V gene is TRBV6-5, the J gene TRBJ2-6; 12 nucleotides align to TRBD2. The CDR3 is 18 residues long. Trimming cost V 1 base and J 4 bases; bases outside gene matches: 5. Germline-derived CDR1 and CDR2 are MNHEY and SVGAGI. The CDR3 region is CASSYFPSGRVGANVLTF. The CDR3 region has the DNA TGTGCCAGCAGTTACTTCCCTAGCGGGAGGGTGGGGGCCAACGTCCTGACTTTC.

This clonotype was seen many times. The CDR3 is CSAYVGQPNTGELFF. In DNA, the CDR3 is TGCAGTGCTTATGTGGGCCAGCCGAACACCGGGGAGCTGTTTTTT. This chain joins TRBV20-1 and TRBJ2-2; D unclear. V was shortened by 5 bases and J by 0 bases, with 13 bases between the two germline ends. Germline lookup yields CDR1 DFQATT and CDR2 SNEGSKA (reference sequence). This CDR3 has 15 residues.